This T cell receptor beta chain was observed in a study of identical twins (TCRdb year 2016). For the wider study: TCR alpha and beta repertoires from monozygotic twins, unrelated adults of various ages and cord blood were deep-sequenced to test whether fetal clonotypes persist. To rule out contamination, replicate twin experiments were performed at different times with different library preparation protocols.

Preparation of the library involved 5' RACE. Data came from an Illumina HiSeq 2000. A universal primer binding site was added through template switching, and the final cDNA carried a unique molecular identifier so that TCR cDNA molecules could be counted accurately. First-strand cDNA for TCR alpha and beta chains was synthesized from specific primers in the conserved constant-segment region. To control for contamination, every cDNA library was double barcoded, receiving both a SMART-Mk sample barcode and Illumina barcodes. Two successive PCR steps introduced TruSeq adapter sequences along with Illumina sample barcodes. TCR alpha and beta cDNA libraries were sequenced on the Illumina HiSeq platform with custom primers. The original methods were these. MiGEC processed the raw reads to extract unique molecular identifiers, while MiXCR was used to determine the CDR3 positions. For each individual, recombination models were inferred using an EM algorithm with the repgenHMM and IGoR tools. The tcR package in R was used for shared clonotype analysis, with sharing normalized by the product of cloneset sizes. To study raw recombination free of thymic and clonal selection effects, out-of-frame nonproductive sequences were analyzed. The public reads were run again by TCRdb, first through fastp at Q25 and then through MiXCR, and only productive beta chains were kept. Duplicate CDR3 protein sequences are folded into a single record with the most common DNA and genes. These V and J calls derive from TCRdb rather than the authors' analysis. In all, the sample holds 350,000 to 500,000 distinct CDR3 sequences, and about a fifth of those were seen once. Less than 15% of the sample belongs to the ten largest clones.

As concerns this clonotype: Its cognate antigen has yet to be identified. The sample holds no much larger clone one base away, and base qualities are not on file.

Spanning cysteine to phenylalanine, the CDR3 consists of 15 amino acids. The retained sequence is limited to the CDR3, 45 bases, with the frame set at the first base. CDR1 MGHRA and CDR2 YSYEKL are derived from the germline V gene. V is reduced by 3 bases and J by 7 bases, leaving a spacing of 17 bases between them. Every donor was a healthy Caucasian. Three unrelated non-twin adults were also sequenced: a male aged 18 to 30, a male aged 50 to 60 and a female aged 50 to 60. Miltenyi CD45RO+ enrichment and human naive T-cell isolation kits were used to isolate memory (CD45RO+) and naive T cells from PBMC. Overall study outcomes, separate from this receptor: Out-of-frame TCR alpha sequences shared between twins showed an excess of low generation-probability sequences compared with coincidental sharing between unrelated individuals. Conclusions relied on cross-sectional statistical analysis, since the same donors could not be followed over many years. Abundant cord blood beta clonotypes carried fewer insertions; young adult naive repertoires showed a weaker similar trend, while memory repertoires showed none. The excess sharing between twins in beta out-of-frame sequences was weaker because fewer shared sequences reduced the signal-to-noise ratio. In monozygotic twins, out-of-frame TCR alpha sharing was systematically underestimated by recombination models, although the models agreed with sharing between unrelated individuals. Zero-insertion analyses could be partly confounded by invariant T cells such as MAIT and iNKT, although diverse VJ usage argued against such confounding for most clonotypes.

The receptor was isolated from a middle-aged man in good health. This sequence uses TRBV4-1 and TRBJ2-3, with the D assignment possibly TRBD1 or TRBD2, given 5 matching bases for each. The specimen sequenced was naive T cells sorted from blood. The intended sense of this specimen's cell subset or site label: cells isolated with a human naive T-cell isolation kit. The CDR3 is CASSHMGRADYTQYF. The DNA sequence follows: TGCGCCAGCAGCCATATGGGGCGGGCTGACTATACGCAGTATTTT.